The rows below give T cell receptor beta chains drawn from one sample of a study of post-analysis software for immune sequencing data. TCRdb called the PCR reads again in MiXCR, with one record for every CDR3 protein. The sample records approximately 690,000 distinct CDR3 sequences, approximately 59% being singletons. The sample was blood. These receptors were collected from a girl aged 2 to 10 with multiple sclerosis. The CDR3 runs from the conserved cysteine through the conserved F or W. D genes are given only for firm matches. The size of a clone is reported for some rows only, either as once, few or many, or as a class for expanded clones.

cdr3_nt: TGTGCCAGTAACGAATTTACCAGAAACTACAATGAGCAGTTCTTC; cdr3_aa: CASNEFTRNYNEQFF; d_call: NA; v_call: TRBV11-1; clone_size: NA; j_call: TRBJ2-1
cdr3_nt: TGTGCCAGCACCCGACTGACTAGCGGGGTCAAGACCCAGTACTTC; cdr3_aa: CASTRLTSGVKTQYF; d_call: TRBD2; v_call: TRBV2; clone_size: NA; j_call: TRBJ2-5
cdr3_nt: TGTGCCACCAGCAGGCACAGAGTCGGCGAGCAGCCCCAGCATTTT; cdr3_aa: CATSRHRVGEQPQHF; d_call: NA; v_call: TRBV15; clone_size: once; j_call: TRBJ1-5
cdr3_nt: TGCAGCGTGGGAGAGACAGAAGCCTCTGGCTACACCTTC; cdr3_aa: CSVGETEASGYTF; d_call: NA; v_call: TRBV29-1; clone_size: NA; j_call: TRBJ1-2
cdr3_nt: TGCGCCAGCAGCCGTCAGGTGGGAGGCACTGAAGCTTTCTTT; cdr3_aa: CASSRQVGGTEAFF; d_call: NA; v_call: TRBV5-1; clone_size: NA; j_call: TRBJ1-1
cdr3_nt: TGTGCCAGCAGATCCCCTCGGGGATTTACGCAGTATTTT; cdr3_aa: CASRSPRGFTQYF; d_call: NA; v_call: TRBV2; clone_size: NA; j_call: TRBJ2-3
cdr3_nt: TGTGCCAGCAGTATAGAAAGACCGCAAGAGACCCAGTACTTC; cdr3_aa: CASSIERPQETQYF; d_call: NA; v_call: TRBV12-3/TRBV12-4; clone_size: NA; j_call: TRBJ2-5
cdr3_nt: TGCAGCGTCGGGGAGGGGGCCAGACTTGCGGGCTACACCTTC; cdr3_aa: CSVGEGARLAGYTF; d_call: TRBD1; v_call: TRBV29-1; clone_size: NA; j_call: TRBJ1-2
cdr3_nt: TGTGCCAGCAGCCCCACGGGCCGGGCGTCTGGCTACACCTTC; cdr3_aa: CASSPTGRASGYTF; d_call: NA; v_call: TRBV6-2/TRBV6-3; clone_size: NA; j_call: TRBJ1-2
cdr3_nt: TGTGCCAGCAGCTTCCTACAGGGGACGGATGAAAAACTGTTTTTT; cdr3_aa: CASSFLQGTDEKLFF; d_call: TRBD1; v_call: TRBV7-9; clone_size: few; j_call: TRBJ1-4
cdr3_nt: TGTGCCAGCAGTTACTCGGGTCAGCAGCCGCATACGCAGTATTTT; cdr3_aa: CASSYSGQQPHTQYF; d_call: NA; v_call: TRBV6-5; clone_size: NA; j_call: TRBJ2-3
cdr3_nt: TGTGCCAGCAGTGCCTACGGTAGCACAGATACGCAGTATTTT; cdr3_aa: CASSAYGSTDTQYF; d_call: NA; v_call: TRBV2; clone_size: NA; j_call: TRBJ2-3
cdr3_nt: TGTGCCAGCAGTCCCCGGACAGGCCCCGGTTCACCCCTCCACTTT; cdr3_aa: CASSPRTGPGSPLHF; d_call: TRBD1; v_call: TRBV12-3/TRBV12-4; clone_size: few; j_call: TRBJ1-6